The next 7 T cell receptor beta chains were all read from a single sample in a study of T cell responses to AZD1222 COVID-19 vaccine. Assay: immunoSEQ multiplex PCR; the TCRdb copy retains only in-frame clones and omits some. The data hold some 31,000 clones, with approximately 80% observed a single time. The specimen comprised peripheral blood, sampled 28 days after the second AZD1222 dose. The receptor source for this set is an adult who received the AZD1222 COVID-19 vaccine.

The chain is built from TRBV9 and TRBJ1-5; weak D call: TRBD1 (5 bases). The length of the CDR3 is 15 residues. Trimming took 0 bases from V and 6 from J, leaving 13 bases between them. Germline loops: CDR1 SGDLS, CDR2 YYNGEE. The CDR3 region is CASSVGEGFRQPQHF. As DNA, the CDR3 is TGTGCCAGCAGCGTAGGAGAGGGGTTCCGTCAGCCCCAGCATTTT.

The chain employs TRBV10-3 and TRBJ2-5; the D is unclear. V lost 8 bases and J 2 bases, leaving 6 bases between the germline ends. In germline, CDR1 is ENHRY, CDR2 SYGVKD. The CDR3 runs 11 residues. CDR3 DNA sequence: TGTGCCATCGGCGAACAAGAGACCCAGTACTTC. It encodes CAIGEQETQYF.

The chain combines TRBV11-2 with TRBJ1-4, with a weak D call TRBD1 (6 bases). Trimming pared 4 bases from V and 8 bases from J, leaving 17 bases between. The CDR3 runs to 15 residues. CDR1 and CDR2 (germline): SGHAT, FQNNGV. Here the CDR3 DNA reads TGTGCCAGCAGCTATACGACAGGAAGAGGAGAAAAACTGTTTTTT. Its translation: CASSYTTGRGEKLFF.

In its sample, this clone was seen once. The CDR3 nucleotides read TGTGCCAGCAGCGTAGCTCAAGGCGGGGATAATTCACCCCTCCACTTT. Its protein product is CASSVAQGGDNSPLHF. The V and J genes are TRBV9 and TRBJ1-6; no clear D gene. The CDR3 totals 16 residues. Germline lookup yields CDR1 SGDLS and CDR2 YYNGEE. The ends were cut back, 0 bases at V and 5 bases at J, with 12 bases in the middle.

This rearrangement joins TRBV19 to TRBJ2-7; 9 nucleotides align to TRBD2. The J segment lost 1 base and the V segment lost 9 bases, leaving 4 bases of the junction unmatched. CDR3 length: 13 residues. Germline V lookup: CDR1 LNHDA, CDR2 SQIVND (reference sequence). The CDR3 DNA follows: TGTGCCAGCCCTAGCGGGGATTCCTACGAGCAGTACGTC. Translated: CASPSGDSYEQYV.

The rearrangement links TRBV11-3 to TRBJ1-1; TRBD1 is a possible D gene (6 bases). The CDR3 is 15 residues long. V lost 1 base, J lost 1 base, and 10 bases lay in between. Per germline, CDR1 SGHNT and CDR2 YENEEA. The CDR3 is CASSLAQGGNTEAFF. DNA of the CDR3: TGTGCCAGCAGCTTAGCACAGGGAGGGAACACTGAAGCTTTCTTT.

The V call is TRBV28, the J call TRBJ2-5; 11 bases are a match to TRBD2. The ends lost 1 base at V and 1 base at J; junction bases unmatched: 2. The CDR3 covers 16 residues. Germline lookup yields CDR1 MDHEN and CDR2 SYDVKM. The DNA of the CDR3 is TGTGCCAGCAGTTTATTGACTAGCGGGATCCAAGAGACCCAGTACTTC. Protein: CASSLLTSGIQETQYF.